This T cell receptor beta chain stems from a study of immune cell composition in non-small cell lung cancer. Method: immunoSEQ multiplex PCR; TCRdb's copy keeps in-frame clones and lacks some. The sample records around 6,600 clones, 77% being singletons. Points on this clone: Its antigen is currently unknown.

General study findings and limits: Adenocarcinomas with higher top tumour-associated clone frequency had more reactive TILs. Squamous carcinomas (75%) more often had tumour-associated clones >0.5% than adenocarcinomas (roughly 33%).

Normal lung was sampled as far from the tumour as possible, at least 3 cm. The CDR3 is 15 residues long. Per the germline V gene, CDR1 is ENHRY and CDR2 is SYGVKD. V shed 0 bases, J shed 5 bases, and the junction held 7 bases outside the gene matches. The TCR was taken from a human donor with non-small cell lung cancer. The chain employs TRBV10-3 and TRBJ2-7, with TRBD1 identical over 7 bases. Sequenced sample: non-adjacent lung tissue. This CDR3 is CAISESQGMGDEQYF. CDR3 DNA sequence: TGTGCCATCAGTGAGTCACAGGGGATGGGGGACGAGCAGTACTTC.